The next 5 T cell receptor beta chains were all read from a single sample in a study of low-dose radiotherapy and immunotherapy resistance in tumors (dated by TCRdb to 2021 to 2024). Superscript III and a set of TRAV- and TRBV-specific primers were used to synthesize first-strand cDNA, so that both TCRalpha and TCRbeta chains were covered. TCRs were amplified with Phusion for about 18 PCR cycles using a constant-region primer together with the adapter attached to the V primers. TCRdb ran its own pipeline on the public reads, namely fastp trimming at Q25 and MiXCR clone calling, and kept in-frame beta chains. Duplicate CDR3 protein sequences are folded into a single record with the most common DNA and genes. This sample gives some 6,200 distinct CDR3 sequences in total; 80% to 85% of them show up just once. Roughly 5.7% of the sample goes to the ten largest clones. The source is a human donor with advanced metastatic prostate, ovarian, gallbladder or colorectal cancer (not recorded which). This table probably holds off-target reads from a library built for another chain.

The V gene is TRBV28, the J gene TRBJ1-6; 7 bases agree with TRBD1. Germline V lookup: CDR1 MDHEN, CDR2 SYDVKM. The CDR3 has 15 residues. The J segment lost 5 bases and the V segment lost 5 bases, leaving 6 bases of the junction unmatched. The CDR3 sequence: CASSTQTGNNSPLHF. Written as DNA, the CDR3 is TGTGCCAGCAGTACCCAGACAGGGAATAATTCACCCCTCCACTTT.

The rearrangement links TRBV19 to TRBJ2-7; TRBD2 might be the D (5 bases). Deletions cut 8 bases from V and 2 bases from J, with 13 bases between. Germline-derived CDR1 and CDR2 are LNHDA and SQIVND (reference sequence). This CDR3 has 13 residues. The chain's CDR3 is CASQSGTTYEQYF. The CDR3 bases are TGTGCCAGTCAGAGCGGAACTACCTACGAGCAGTACTTC.

This clonotype was recorded only once. This rearrangement joins TRBV5-1 to TRBJ1-2; 11 bases match TRBD1. Trimming took 2 bases from V and 7 from J; bases not matched to a gene: 4. CDR1 and CDR2 from the germline V gene are SGHRS and YFSETQ. The CDR3 has 14 residues. The CDR3 protein is CASSLPGTGGGYTF. CDR3 in DNA: TGCGCCAGCAGCTTACCCGGGACAGGGGGTGGCTACACCTTC.

This rearrangement joins TRBV5-6 to TRBJ2-7, with 9 bases that match TRBD1. The V gene's germline CDR1 is SGHDT and CDR2 YYEEEE. Germline trimming cut 4 bases from V and 3 bases from J; bases unmatched to any gene: 8. This CDR3 region has 15 residues. CDR3 sequence (DNA): TGTGCCAGCAGCAGACGGACAGGGGTGGGCTACGAGCAGTACTTC. Translated, it gives CASSRRTGVGYEQYF. Variable domain in full (rest from reference TRBV5-6 and TRBJ2-7): DAGVTQSPTHLIKTRGQQVTLRCSPKSGHDTVSWYQQALGQGPQFIFQYYEEEERQRGNFPDRFSGHQFPNYSSELNVNALLLGDSALYLCASSRRTGVGYEQYFGPGTRLTVT.

This sequence joins TRBV5-1 and TRBJ1-1, with D possibly matching TRBD1 (6 bases). The germline V gene has CDR1 SGHRS and CDR2 YFSETQ. Trimming took off 7 bases at V and 4 bases at J, with 20 bases between the two ends. This CDR3 has 15 amino acids. CDR3 DNA sequence: TGCGCCAGCGGGGGCGCCGGGACGGAGACCACTGAAGCTTTCTTT. Translation: CASGGAGTETTEAFF.